This T cell receptor beta chain was identified in a study of T cells in Graves' hyperthyroidism and ophthalmopathy. Background on the study: Peripheral blood was drawn at first diagnosis, prior to all treatment.

This clonotype was observed a few times. Its antigen is currently unknown. Amplified regions were TCR beta CDR3 sequences from RNA transcripts. The HTBI primer set was used in a first-round RT-PCR of the TCR CDR3. One entry per CDR3 protein results from TCRdb running MiXCR on the multiplex PCR reads. The table includes 380,000 or so distinct CDR3 sequences, roughly 14% detected once. Isolation of PBMCs was performed on 8 to 10 ml fresh peripheral blood. Broader study findings: Onset of ophthalmopathy came a median approximately 6 months after the model predicted it.

V shed 7 bases and J 6 bases; nucleotides not matched to a gene: 11. Germline V gives CDR1 MNHNS, CDR2 SASEGT. The CDR3 is made up of 14 amino acids. The chain combines TRBV6-1 with TRBJ2-5, with 7 bases aligning to TRBD1. Sequencing input: blood. The TCR was taken from a man aged 25-45 years with Graves' hyperthyroidism that later progressed to Graves' ophthalmopathy. This CDR3 reads CASTRHGTEKTQYF. DNA of the CDR3: TGTGCCAGCACCCGACACGGGACAGAAAAGACCCAGTACTTC.